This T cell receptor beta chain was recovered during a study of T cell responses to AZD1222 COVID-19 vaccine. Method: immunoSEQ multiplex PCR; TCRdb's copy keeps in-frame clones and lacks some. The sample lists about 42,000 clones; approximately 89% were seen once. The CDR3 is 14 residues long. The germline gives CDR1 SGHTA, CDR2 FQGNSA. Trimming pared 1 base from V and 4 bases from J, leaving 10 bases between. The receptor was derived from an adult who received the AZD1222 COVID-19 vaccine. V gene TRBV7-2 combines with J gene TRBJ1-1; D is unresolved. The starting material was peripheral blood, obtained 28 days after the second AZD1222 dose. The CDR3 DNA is TGTGCCAGCAGCTTAGAAGGGTCTAGCACTGAAGCTTTCTTT. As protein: CASSLEGSSTEAFF.